This T cell receptor beta chain was documented in a study of cytomegalovirus exposure and HLA in healthy donors. Study-wide results and caveats: An ancestry cluster, one associated with Asian ancestry, reportedly showed fewer N-insertions than the roughly 670-donor mean in a later analysis. Testing in vitro showed a few CMV-associated chains specific for CMV antigens. Using a false discovery rate of 0.05, a later analysis showed that 16,951 TCR beta sequences were associated with HLA alleles.

The PCR made use of 60 Vbeta and 13 Jbeta primers. The data were produced by immunoSEQ multiplex PCR, yet TCRdb's version contains in-frame clones alone and is incomplete. Of under 200,000 clones in the sample, roughly 82% were seen once. A few counts support this clone. No antigen is known for it. Trimming removed 1 base from V and 4 bases from J, with 5 bases in between. The CDR3 consists of 13 residues. Germline CDR1 reads SGHRS; CDR2 reads YFSETQ. The genes are TRBV5-1 and TRBJ1-4, with D hard to call. The origin of this receptor is a woman aged 45-65 years in good health and CMV-seronegative. The sequencing sample was made of PBMCs. The CDR3 protein is CASSLTDNEKLFF. The CDR3, as DNA: TGCGCCAGCAGCTTGACAGATAATGAAAAACTGTTTTTT.